This TCR beta chain was sequenced in a study of T cells in localized non-small cell lung cancer. The CDR3 has 14 amino acids. The ends lost 4 bases at V and 8 bases at J; junction bases unmatched: 9. From germline, CDR1 is SNHLY and CDR2 FYNNEI. A few counts support this clone. The antigen is unknown. Sequenced by immunoSEQ multiplex PCR; TCRdb stores in-frame clones only, minus some. The sample consists of around 41,000 clones, around 83% of them appearing once. Study-wide findings and caveats: Clonality of T cells reached its maximum in uninvolved adjacent lung, surpassing tumor. Prolonged overall survival went with higher T cell density in the blood. A median about 56 of the top 100 tumor clones appeared in adjacent lung.

This sequence was found in a woman aged 18 to 55 with stage III lung adenocarcinoma. This sample comprised peripheral blood, obtained before any cancer treatment. J is TRBJ1-2 and V is TRBV2; 8 bases match TRBD1. CDR3: CASSGAQGARGYTF. The CDR3 nucleotides read TGTGCCAGCAGTGGGGCGCAGGGGGCAAGGGGCTACACCTTC.